This TCR beta chain stems from a study of long-term antiretroviral therapy in people with HIV. This clone came up once. One junction end does not reproduce the germline sequence, and a read error may be involved. The assay used was immunoSEQ (version v3.0), run at survey level. Clones were read by immunoSEQ multiplex PCR, and TCRdb kept only the in-frame ones, dropping some. The sample includes about 32,000 clones, about 82% of them seen just once. Germline V gives CDR1 KGHSH, CDR2 LQKENI. The CDR3 runs 14 residues. The chain combines TRBV18 with TRBJ2-7, with 7 bases fitting TRBD1. The source of this sequence is a man between 18 and 35 years old with HIV. This specimen was unsorted PBMCs, taken about 3.5 years after starting antiretroviral therapy. The CDR3 DNA follows: TGTGCCAGCTCAGCACCGGGACAGACCTACGAGCAGTACTTC. The encoded protein is CASSAPGQTYEQYF.